One sample yielded the 7 T cell receptor beta chains listed below, sequenced in a study of blood T cell repertoires in COVID-19. The method was immunoSEQ multiplex PCR; TCRdb's version includes in-frame clones alone and lacks a portion of them. Here the sample spans 55,000 to 75,000 clones, approximately 80% being singletons. Sequenced: peripheral blood. These receptors all stem from a man at least 80 years old with active COVID-19.

CDR3 sequence reads: CASSLVVTGELFF. CDR3 bases: TGCGCCAGCAGCTTGGTAGTGACCGGGGAGCTGTTTTTT. The rearrangement uses TRBV5-1 and TRBJ2-2, with D hard to call. This CDR3 is built from 13 residues. Looked up from germline, CDR1 is SGHRS and CDR2 is YFSETQ. Trimming took off 0 bases at V and 5 bases at J, with 5 bases between the two ends.

The chain uses TRBV6-2 or TRBV6-3 and TRBJ2-3, with 7 bases lining up with TRBD2. The junction had 10 bases not matched to a gene; V was cut back by 2 bases and J by 2 bases. The CDR3 is made up of 17 amino acids. Germline CDR1 and CDR2: MNHEY and SVGEGT. Written as DNA, the CDR3 is TGTGCCAGCAGTTACACCCGAGCGGGGCGAATCACAGATACGCAGTATTTT. As protein: CASSYTRAGRITDTQYF.

This chain links TRBV4-2 with TRBJ2-2; TRBD2 agrees at 12 bases. Trimming took 5 bases from V and 3 from J; bases not matched to a gene: 4. The germline V gene has CDR1 LGHNA and CDR2 YNFKEQ. The CDR3 length is 16 residues. This CDR3 is CASSYGLAGYTGELFF. In nucleotides, the CDR3 is TGTGCCAGCAGCTATGGACTAGCGGGATACACCGGGGAGCTGTTTTTT.

In its sample, this clone was seen once. The chain has TRBV14 and TRBJ2-1; TRBD2 matches 7 bases. The CDR3 has 15 amino acids. The germline V gene encodes CDR1 SGHDN and CDR2 FVKESK. V dropped 5 bases and J dropped 0; count of bases not matched to a gene: 4. Here the CDR3 reads CASSSGGTSYNEQFF. DNA of the CDR3: TGTGCCAGCAGCTCGGGGGGTACCTCCTACAATGAGCAGTTCTTC.

The chain employs TRBV6-2 or TRBV6-3 and TRBJ2-2, with 9 bases matching TRBD2. Losses at the gene ends were 5 bases for V and 2 bases for J; bases not matched to a gene: 6. The CDR3 sequence is 16 residues long. CDR1 MNHEY and CDR2 SVGEGT come from the germline V gene. The CDR3 is CASSKSSGINTGELFF. The DNA for the CDR3 is TGTGCCAGCAGTAAGTCTAGCGGGATTAACACCGGGGAGCTGTTTTTT.

V usage is TRBV7-2 and J usage is TRBJ1-6; 8 positions match TRBD1. CDR3 length: 17 residues. Germline V gives CDR1 SGHTA, CDR2 FQGNSA. J lost 2 bases, V lost 0 bases, and 3 bases had no gene match. The CDR3 DNA sequence: TGTGCCAGCAGCTTAGCCCCACAGGGGGCCTATAATTCACCCCTCCACTTT. This encodes CASSLAPQGAYNSPLHF.

This chain links TRBV10-3 with TRBJ2-1; possibly TRBD1 for D (5 bases). CDR1 and CDR2 (germline): ENHRY, SYGVKD. CDR3 size: 14 residues. V was clipped by 7 bases and J by 0 bases, with 10 bases between them. CDR3 nucleotides: TGTGCCATCAAAGACAGAGACTCCTACAATGAGCAGTTCTTC. This encodes CAIKDRDSYNEQFF.